The sequence of this TCR beta chain was determined in a study of early T cells in non-severe SARS-CoV-2 infection. Overall study results and limits: VDJdb matching skewed toward anti-spike CD8 responses, missing private and CD4 specificities.

Trimming removed 6 bases from V and 7 bases from J, with 15 bases in between. Germline V CDR1 and CDR2: DFQATT, SNEGSKA (reference sequence). The CDR3 contains 13 residues. This clonotype appeared many times. Its antigen is unidentified. Molecules of cDNA were individually given unique molecular identifiers that were attached to them. Each CDR3 protein gets one entry after TCRdb re-called the 5' RACE reads with MiXCR. The table records 65,000 to 95,000 distinct CDR3 sequences, more than 7.5% of them present only once. This TCR derives from an adult who was a healthcare worker with PCR-confirmed SARS-CoV-2 infection or an uninfected control (not recorded which). The chain is built from TRBV20-1 and TRBJ2-2, with no clear D. The sample was whole blood. In DNA form, the CDR3 reads TGCAGTGCGGCGCGGTCTGGGAACGGGGAGCTGTTTTTT. Residues: CSAARSGNGELFF.